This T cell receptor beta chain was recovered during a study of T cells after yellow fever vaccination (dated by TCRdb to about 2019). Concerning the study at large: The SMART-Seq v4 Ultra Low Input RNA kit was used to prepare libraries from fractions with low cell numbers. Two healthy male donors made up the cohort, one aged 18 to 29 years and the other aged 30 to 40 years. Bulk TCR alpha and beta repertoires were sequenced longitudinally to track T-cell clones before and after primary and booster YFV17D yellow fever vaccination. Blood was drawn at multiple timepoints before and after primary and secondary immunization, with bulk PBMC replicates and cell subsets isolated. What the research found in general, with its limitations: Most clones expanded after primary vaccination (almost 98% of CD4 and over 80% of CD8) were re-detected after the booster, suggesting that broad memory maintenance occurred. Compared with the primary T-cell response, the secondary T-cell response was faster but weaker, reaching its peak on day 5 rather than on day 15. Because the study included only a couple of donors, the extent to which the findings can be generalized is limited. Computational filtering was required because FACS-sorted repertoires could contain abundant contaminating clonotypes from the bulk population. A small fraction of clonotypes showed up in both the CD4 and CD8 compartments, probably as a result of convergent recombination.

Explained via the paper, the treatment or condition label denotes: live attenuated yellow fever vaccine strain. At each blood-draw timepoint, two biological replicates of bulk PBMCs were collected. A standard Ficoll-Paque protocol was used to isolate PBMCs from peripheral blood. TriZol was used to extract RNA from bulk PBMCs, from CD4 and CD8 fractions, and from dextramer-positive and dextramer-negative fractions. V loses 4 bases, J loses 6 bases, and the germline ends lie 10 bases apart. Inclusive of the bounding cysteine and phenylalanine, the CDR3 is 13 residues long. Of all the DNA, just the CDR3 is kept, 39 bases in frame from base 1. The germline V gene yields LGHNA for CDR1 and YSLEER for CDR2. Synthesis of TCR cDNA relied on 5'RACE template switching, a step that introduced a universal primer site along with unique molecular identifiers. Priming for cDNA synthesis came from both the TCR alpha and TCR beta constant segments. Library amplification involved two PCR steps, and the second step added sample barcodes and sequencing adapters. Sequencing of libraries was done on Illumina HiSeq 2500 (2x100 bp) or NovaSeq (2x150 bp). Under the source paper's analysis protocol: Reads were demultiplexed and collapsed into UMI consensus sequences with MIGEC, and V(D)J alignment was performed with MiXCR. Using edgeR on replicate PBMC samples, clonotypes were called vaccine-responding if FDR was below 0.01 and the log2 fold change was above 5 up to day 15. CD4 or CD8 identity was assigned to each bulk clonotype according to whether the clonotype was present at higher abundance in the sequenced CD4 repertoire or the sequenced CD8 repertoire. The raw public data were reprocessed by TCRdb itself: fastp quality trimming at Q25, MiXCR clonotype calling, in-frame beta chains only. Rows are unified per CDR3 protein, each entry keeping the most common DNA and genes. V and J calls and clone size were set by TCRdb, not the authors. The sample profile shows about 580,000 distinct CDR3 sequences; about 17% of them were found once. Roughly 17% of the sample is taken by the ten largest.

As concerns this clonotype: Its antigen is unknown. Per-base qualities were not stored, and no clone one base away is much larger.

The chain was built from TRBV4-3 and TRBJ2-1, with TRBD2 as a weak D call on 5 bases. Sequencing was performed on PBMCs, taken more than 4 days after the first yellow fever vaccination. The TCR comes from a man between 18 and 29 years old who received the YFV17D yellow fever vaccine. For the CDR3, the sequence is CASSLRGSNEQFF. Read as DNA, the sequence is TGCGCCAGCAGCCTCCGGGGTTCCAATGAGCAGTTCTTC.